Below are 25 T cell receptor beta chains sequenced from a single sample in a study of a mutant IDH1 vaccine in newly diagnosed glioma. These receptors' targets are unknown. Time point given: week 5, during vaccination. Doses consisted of 300 ug of mutant IDH1 20-mer peptide each, paired with topical imiquimod. The method was immunoSEQ multiplex PCR; TCRdb's version includes in-frame clones alone and lacks a portion of them. The sample yields roughly 62,000 clones, 84% seen once. Source: PBMCs, taken from a glioma patient whose treatment included an IDH1 peptide vaccine. These receptors all come from a woman aged 45-59 years with glioma.

The chain links TRBV7-2 to TRBJ1-3; 7 bases are shared with TRBD1. Germline trimming cut 4 bases from V and 3 bases from J; bases unmatched to any gene: 9. Germline V lookup: CDR1 SGHTA, CDR2 FQGNSA. CDR3 length equals 16 residues. The CDR3 DNA follows: TGTGCCAGCAGCTCACGTCAGGGGGTTGTTGGAAACACCATATATTTT. This codes for CASSSRQGVVGNTIYF.

The genes are TRBV13 and TRBJ1-2; 7 bases line up with TRBD1. Trimming at V came to 2 bases and at J to 3 bases, leaving 9 bases not matched to a gene. The length of the CDR3 is 16 residues. Germline assignment: CDR1 PRHDT and CDR2 FYEKMQ (reference sequence). The CDR3 sequence: CASSLKGGRTDYGYTF. CDR3 coding DNA: TGTGCCAGCAGCTTAAAAGGGGGCAGGACGGACTATGGCTACACCTTC.

The chain's CDR3 is CAMSTGTSNTDTQYF. The DNA of the CDR3 is TGTGCCATGTCGACTGGGACTAGCAACACAGATACGCAGTATTTT. The chain couples TRBV10-3 to TRBJ2-3, with TRBD2 identical over 9 bases. The CDR3 is 15 residues long. The J segment lost 2 bases and the V segment lost 9 bases, leaving 9 bases of the junction unmatched. CDR1 and CDR2 from the germline V gene are ENHRY and SYGVKD.

The chain has TRBV7-9 and TRBJ2-7; tentatively, D is TRBD1 (5 bases). V lost 5 bases, J lost 3 bases, and 11 bases lay in between. Germline assignment: CDR1 SEHNR and CDR2 FQNEAQ (reference sequence). The CDR3 sequence is 13 residues long. The CDR3 nucleotides are TGTGCCAGCAGCCCAGGGCTCTTCTACGAGCAGTACTTC. Translating gives CASSPGLFYEQYF. Together with reference TRBV7-9 and TRBJ2-7, the CDR3 gives the full variable domain: DTGVSQNPRHKITKRGQNVTFRCDPISEHNRLYWYRQTLGQGPEFLTYFQNEAQLEKSRLLSDRFSAERPKGSFSTLEIQRTEQGDSAMYLCASSPGLFYEQYFGPGTRLTVT.

The chain combines TRBV7-9 with TRBJ1-2, with D possibly being TRBD1 (6 bases). Looked up from germline, CDR1 is SEHNR and CDR2 is FQNEAQ (reference sequence). The length of the CDR3 is 12 residues. V lost 5 bases to trimming and J lost 4 bases, with 8 bases between them. The CDR3 sequence is CASSQDSYGYTF. For the CDR3, the DNA is TGTGCCAGCAGCCAGGACAGCTATGGCTACACCTTC.

V usage is TRBV7-2 and J usage is TRBJ1-1, with D possibly TRBD1 on 6 matching bases. This CDR3 has 16 amino acids. Trimming removed 5 bases from V and 0 bases from J, with 16 bases in between. The germline CDR1 and CDR2 sequences are SGHTA and FQGNSA. CDR3 amino acids: CASSRTVNLMNTEAFF. Here the CDR3 DNA reads TGTGCCAGCAGCAGGACAGTTAACCTCATGAACACTGAAGCTTTCTTT.

The chain joins TRBV6-5 to TRBJ2-5; TRBD2 matches 8 bases. V shed 5 bases and J 5 bases; nucleotides not matched to a gene: 10. The CDR3 extends over 15 amino acids. The germline V gene encodes CDR1 MNHEY and CDR2 SVGAGI. This CDR3 is CASSPDGGAKETQYF. As DNA, the CDR3 is TGTGCCAGCAGTCCCGACGGGGGGGCTAAGGAGACCCAGTACTTC.

V is TRBV5-1 and J is TRBJ2-5; 11 nucleotides agree with TRBD1. Germline CDR1 and CDR2: SGHRS and YFSETQ. Losses at the gene ends were 4 bases for V and 5 bases for J; bases not matched to a gene: 4. CDR3 length: 14 residues. The CDR3 loop reads CASSPGTGGETQYF. CDR3 nucleotides: TGCGCCAGCAGCCCCGGGACAGGGGGGGAGACCCAGTACTTC.

The chain employs TRBV4-2 and TRBJ1-3; D may be TRBD1 (5 bases). This CDR3 region has 13 residues. Germline values: CDR1 LGHNA, CDR2 YNFKEQ. V was trimmed by 3 bases and J by 2 bases, leaving 5 bases between them. CDR3 amino acids: CASSQGAGNTIYF. The CDR3 DNA sequence: TGTGCCAGCAGCCAGGGGGCTGGAAACACCATATATTTT.

The rearrangement links TRBV10-3 to TRBJ1-2; 7 bases agree with TRBD1. CDR1 and CDR2 from the germline V gene are ENHRY and SYGVKD. This CDR3 contains 16 residues. Trimming took 3 bases from V and 8 from J; bases not matched to a gene: 15. Here the CDR3 DNA reads TGTGCCATCAGTGACCCCCCGGGACAGTATGAGATCGGCTACACCTTC. Protein sequence: CAISDPPGQYEIGYTF.

V gene TRBV19 combines with J gene TRBJ1-2; D may be TRBD1 (5 bases). The CDR3 contains 13 residues. Germline V CDR1 and CDR2: LNHDA, SQIVND (reference sequence). Trimming stripped 6 bases from V and 4 bases from J, with 12 bases between. The CDR3 loop is CASSAGPLYGYTF. The CDR3 DNA sequence: TGTGCCAGTAGCGCGGGGCCGCTCTATGGCTACACCTTC.

This clone was seen more than once but under ten times. The chain has TRBV2 and TRBJ1-1; D is possibly TRBD1 (6 bases). V lost 6 bases and J lost 1, with 9 bases in between. Germline V gives CDR1 SNHLY, CDR2 FYNNEI. This CDR3 has 13 amino acids. The CDR3 loop is CASRPTGNTEAFF. CDR3 nucleotide sequence: TGTGCCAGCAGGCCGACAGGGAACACTGAAGCTTTCTTT. Variable domain in full (rest from reference TRBV2 and TRBJ1-1): EPEVTQTPSHQVTQMGQEVILRCVPISNHLYFYWYRQILGQKVEFLVSFYNNEISEKSEIFDDQFSVERPDGSNFTLKIRSTKLEDSAMYFCASRPTGNTEAFFGQGTRLTVV.

This chain uses TRBV11-2 with TRBJ2-3; D uncertain. Germline CDR1 reads SGHAT; CDR2 reads FQNNGV. V gave up 5 bases and J gave up 2 bases, with 11 bases separating them. This CDR3 is built from 14 residues. CDR3 residues: CASSPRFTTDTQYF. The CDR3 region has the DNA TGTGCCAGCAGCCCCCGGTTCACCACAGATACGCAGTATTTT.

The V and J genes are TRBV28 and TRBJ2-1, with D hard to call. Trimming cost V 7 bases and J 1 base, with 14 bases left between them. Germline-derived CDR1 and CDR2 are MDHEN and SYDVKM. This CDR3 contains 15 residues. The CDR3 protein is CASTTSGQSYNEQFF. CDR3 DNA: TGTGCCAGCACTACTTCAGGTCAATCCTACAATGAGCAGTTCTTC.

The chain carries TRBV5-1 and TRBJ2-2; D gene uncertain. Trimming pared 3 bases from V and 3 bases from J, leaving 9 bases between. This CDR3 region has 14 residues. Looked up from germline, CDR1 is SGHRS and CDR2 is YFSETQ. This CDR3 reads CASSYRDYTGELFF. The CDR3 DNA sequence: TGCGCCAGCAGCTATAGGGATTACACCGGGGAGCTGTTTTTT.

The CDR3 coding sequence is TGTGCCAGCAGTGCCTTGGGACCGTCCTCTGGAAACACCATATATTTT. Its protein is CASSALGPSSGNTIYF. The gene calls are TRBV6-1 and TRBJ1-3; a weak D match, TRBD1 (5 bases). With 4 bases removed from V and 0 bases from J, the gap between germline ends came to 13 bases. In germline, CDR1 is MNHNS, CDR2 SASEGT. CDR3 size: 16 residues.

This chain links TRBV7-2 with TRBJ2-7, with 12 bases aligning to TRBD1. Per germline, CDR1 SGHTA and CDR2 FQGNSA. Unmatched junction bases numbered 6, after V lost 4 bases and J lost 5 bases. CDR3 size: 15 residues. This CDR3 reads CASSWRDRGPDEQYF. The CDR3 DNA reads TGTGCCAGCAGCTGGAGGGACAGGGGGCCCGACGAGCAGTACTTC. Filled out from reference TRBV7-2 and TRBJ2-7, the complete variable domain reads GAGVSQSPSNKVTEKGKDVELRCDPISGHTALYWYRQSLGQGLEFLIYFQGNSAPDKSGLPSDRFSAERTGGSVSTLTIQRTQQEDSAVYLCASSWRDRGPDEQYFGPGTRLTVT.

This chain uses TRBV4-3 with TRBJ1-4; D is undetermined. CDR3 length equals 15 residues. Germline V lookup: CDR1 LGHNA, CDR2 YSLEER. Trimming removed 0 bases at V and 6 bases at J, with 11 bases between. The CDR3 sequence is CASSQDLGRDEKLFF. The CDR3 nucleotides read TGCGCCAGCAGCCAAGATTTGGGCAGAGATGAAAAACTGTTTTTT.

The V gene is TRBV27, the J gene TRBJ1-1; maybe TRBD1 (6 bases). Germline V CDR1 and CDR2: MNHEY, SMNVEV (reference sequence). This CDR3 has 13 amino acids. V lost 6 bases to trimming and J lost 6 bases, with 14 bases between them. The CDR3 spells CASSDGGQSEAFF. The DNA for the CDR3 is TGTGCCAGCAGCGACGGGGGGCAGTCTGAAGCTTTCTTT.

The DNA for the CDR3 is TGTGCCAGTAAGGGGGATCTAGCTAGTGAGACCCAGTACTTC. It encodes CASKGDLASETQYF. The chain employs TRBV19 and TRBJ2-5; the D gene is possibly TRBD1 (6 bases). Deletions cut 7 bases from V and 5 bases from J, with 17 bases between. The V gene's germline CDR1 is LNHDA and CDR2 SQIVND (reference sequence). CDR3 length equals 14 residues. Full variable domain (outside the CDR3, taken from reference TRBV19 and TRBJ2-5): DGGITQSPKYLFRKEGQNVTLSCEQNLNHDAMYWYRQDPGQGLRLIYYSQIVNDFQKGDIAEGYSVSREKKESFPLTVTSAQKNPTAFYLCASKGDLASETQYFGPGTRLLVL.

Note on this clone: Other DNA sequences from this sample encode an identical CDR3 as well. The CDR3 reads CASSYGDSTNEKLFF. CDR3 DNA sequence: TGTGCCAGCAGTTACGGGGACTCAACTAATGAAAAACTGTTTTTT. The gene calls are TRBV6-6 and TRBJ1-4, with a possible D match to TRBD1 (5 bases). CDR1 is MNHNY, CDR2 SVGAGI, per germline (reference sequence). The ends were cut back, 2 bases at V and 0 bases at J, with 7 bases in the middle. The CDR3 is 15 amino acids.

CDR3 amino acids: CASSQDRVSGTQYF. The CDR3 coding sequence is TGTGCCAGCAGCCAAGATAGGGTGTCCGGGACCCAGTACTTC. This chain joins TRBV4-2 and TRBJ2-5; D call uncertain. The CDR3 runs 14 residues. Germline lookup yields CDR1 LGHNA and CDR2 YNFKEQ. Trimming stripped 0 bases from V and 7 bases from J, with 12 bases between.

This clone has a handful of counts. The CDR3 loop is CAFLSVRPGDYGYTF. The CDR3, as DNA: TGTGCCTTCCTTTCGGTCCGGCCTGGGGACTATGGCTACACCTTC. V usage is TRBV10-3 and J usage is TRBJ1-2; D gene ambiguous. The CDR3 is made up of 15 amino acids. Germline CDR1 reads ENHRY; CDR2 reads SYGVKD. Deletions cut 11 bases from V and 3 bases from J, with 22 bases between.

The chain couples TRBV4-1 to TRBJ2-1; 7 positions match TRBD1. With V trimmed by 4 bases and J by 2 bases, 2 bases remained unmatched. Per the germline V gene, CDR1 is MGHRA and CDR2 is YSYEKL. The CDR3 has 14 amino acids. CDR3 region: CASSPGQTYNEQFF. The CDR3 DNA reads TGCGCCAGCAGCCCGGGACAGACCTACAATGAGCAGTTCTTC.

The chain combines TRBV27 with TRBJ1-5, with D possibly matching TRBD1 (5 bases). Germline CDR1 reads MNHEY; CDR2 reads SMNVEV (reference sequence). V lost 3 bases, J lost 1 base, and 19 bases lay in between. The CDR3 runs to 18 residues. CDR3 sequence reads: CASSFRQGPMMSNQPQHF. As DNA, the CDR3 is TGTGCCAGCAGTTTTAGGCAGGGCCCCATGATGAGCAATCAGCCCCAGCATTTT.